This is a list of T cell receptor beta chains from one sample in a study of beta chain features in type 1 diabetes. TCRdb's table, derived via immunoSEQ multiplex PCR, lists solely in-frame clones and lacks some. The table lists 200,000 to 300,000 clones, 68% of them singletons. Sequences were obtained from naive CD4+ T cells from blood. These TCRs come from a man aged 25-45 years in good health. Both conserved end residues are part of each CDR3. D genes are given only for firm matches. Clone size is shown for a subset of rows, as once, few, many or a class of expanded clone.

j_gene | d_gene | v_gene | abundance | CDR3nt | CDR3aa
TRBJ2-4 | TRBD1 | TRBV7-2 | once | TGTGCCAGCAGCTTAGGACAGGGCCTAGCCAAAAACATTCAGTACTTC | CASSLGQGLAKNIQYF
TRBJ2-3 | TRBD2 | TRBV5-1 | - | TGCGCCAGCAGCCCCGGGACTAGCGGGAGGGAGCGGCGCACAGATACGCAGTATTTT | CASSPGTSGRERRTDTQYF
TRBJ2-1 | TRBD2 | TRBV29-1 | - | TGCAGCGTTGAAGTGTTGACTAGCGGGAGTGGTGAGCAGTTCTTC | CSVEVLTSGSGEQFF
TRBJ1-2 | - | TRBV28 | - | TGTGCCAGCACCGCCCCTGGGGGCTACACCTTC | CASTAPGGYTF
TRBJ1-1 | - | TRBV30 | - | TGTGCCTGGAGTACGACAGAGAACACTGAAGCTTTCTTT | CAWSTTENTEAFF
TRBJ2-5 | TRBD1 | TRBV7-9 | - | TGTGCCAGCAGCCGAGGGGACAGCAAGACCCAGTACTTC | CASSRGDSKTQYF
TRBJ2-3 | TRBD2 | TRBV9 | - | TGTGCCAGCAGCACGGGACTAGCGGGAGGAGATACGCAGTATTTT | CASSTGLAGGDTQYF
TRBJ1-5 | TRBD1 | TRBV25-1 | - | TGTGCCAGCAGTGCTCAGGGGGCCGGCAATCAGCCCCAGCATTTT | CASSAQGAGNQPQHF
TRBJ2-3 | - | TRBV6-1 | - | TGTGCCAGCGCCAGGCTTTCTGATACGCAGTATTTT | CASARLSDTQYF
TRBJ2-7 | TRBD1 | TRBV5-1 | - | TGCGCCAGCAGCTCAACCGGGACAGCGAGCTCCTACGAGCAGTACTTC | CASSSTGTASSYEQYF
TRBJ2-7 | - | TRBV2 | - | TGTGCCAGCAGGACGGACAGCTACGAGCAGTACTTC | CASRTDSYEQYF
TRBJ2-5 | - | TRBV9 | - | TGTGCCAGCAGCGCGCTAGGATCGGAGACCCAGTACTTC | CASSALGSETQYF
TRBJ2-1 | - | TRBV29-1 | - | TGCAGCGTTGTTGGTAGATCCTACAATGAGCAGTTCTTC | CSVVGRSYNEQFF
TRBJ2-1 | - | TRBV20-1 | - | TGCAGTGCCCCAAACTACGTCGGGCAGTTCTTC | CSAPNYVGQFF
TRBJ2-7 | - | TRBV29-1 | - | TGCAGCGTTGGAAGAGGCCCGGGTTACGAGCAGTACTTC | CSVGRGPGYEQYF
TRBJ2-1 | - | TRBV10-3 | - | TGTGCCGCCGGACGGACGGTATTGGTATACAATGAGCAGTTCTTC | CAAGRTVLVYNEQFF
TRBJ2-6 | TRBD1 | TRBV2 | - | TGTGCCAGCAGCGGGGACAGGTCCTTCTCTGGGGCCAACGTCCTGACTTTC | CASSGDRSFSGANVLTF
TRBJ2-3 | TRBD2 | TRBV30 | - | TGTGCCTGGAGTGTGTGGACGTCTAGCGGGGGCCCTACGCAGTATTTT | CAWSVWTSSGGPTQYF
TRBJ2-3 | - | TRBV5-4 | - | TGTGCCAGCAGCCCCACCCCTCCCTTCGCGGGGACGGGGACAGATACGCAGTATTTT | CASSPTPPFAGTGTDTQYF
TRBJ2-7 | TRBD1 | TRBV5-4 | - | TGTGCCAGCAGCCAGGGACAGGGGGTAAGGTACGAGCAGTACTTC | CASSQGQGVRYEQYF
TRBJ2-5 | - | TRBV9 | - | TGTGCCAGCTCCCAGGCCGGCCAAGAGACCCAGTACTTC | CASSQAGQETQYF
TRBJ2-1 | TRBD2 | TRBV7-2 | - | TGTGCCAGCAGCTCCGCGGGACTAGCGGGAGCCACCTACAATGAGCAGTTCTTC | CASSSAGLAGATYNEQFF
TRBJ2-1 | - | TRBV7-2 | - | TGTGCCAGCAGCTTGACCACCAAGGAGCAGTTCTTC | CASSLTTKEQFF
TRBJ2-5 | - | TRBV30 | - | TGTGCCTGGAGTGTTCAAGGAGGGGCAGAGACCCAGTACTTC | CAWSVQGGAETQYF
TRBJ1-1 | - | TRBV30 | few | TGTGCCTGGAGTCGAGGTAGAGCGTCCACTGAAGCTTTCTTT | CAWSRGRASTEAFF
TRBJ2-5 | TRBD2 | TRBV18 | - | TGTGCCAGCTCACCCTCGGGACTAGCGGATCCGACCCAGTACTTC | CASSPSGLADPTQYF
TRBJ2-1 | TRBD2 | TRBV30 | few | TGTGCCTGGAGTGTATCTAGCGGAGTGTCTTACAATGAGCAGTTCTTC | CAWSVSSGVSYNEQFF
TRBJ2-7 | TRBD1 | TRBV28 | - | TGTGCCAGCAGTTCCCCTTCCGACAGGGGGAGGTACGAGCAGTACTTC | CASSSPSDRGRYEQYF
TRBJ2-5 | - | TRBV2 | - | TGTGCCAGCAGTCAACAGGGAGTGGAGACCCAGTACTTC | CASSQQGVETQYF
TRBJ2-1 | - | TRBV9 | - | TGTGCCAGCAGCATGTTTTGGGCGGAGACCTACAATGAGCAGTTCTTC | CASSMFWAETYNEQFF
TRBJ2-7 | - | TRBV10-3 | - | TGTGCCATCAGTGAGTCGACTCGGAACTACGAGCAGTACTTC | CAISESTRNYEQYF
TRBJ1-1 | TRBD1 | TRBV30 | - | TGTGCCTGGACCCAGACAGGGATAAACACTGAAGCTTTCTTT | CAWTQTGINTEAFF
TRBJ2-5 | TRBD1 | TRBV10-3 | - | TGTGCCATCAGGTTGGGACAGGGGGAAGAGACCCAGTACTTC | CAIRLGQGEETQYF
TRBJ2-3 | - | TRBV7-2 | once | TGTGCCAGCAGCTTGATTGCAGATACGCAGTATTTT | CASSLIADTQYF
TRBJ2-7 | - | TRBV30 | - | TGTGCCTGGAAGAATCCCGGGGCGGGTTCCTCCTACGAGCAGTACTTC | CAWKNPGAGSSYEQYF
TRBJ2-2 | - | TRBV29-1 | few | TGCAGCACCCCGGGTATTCCCGGGGAGCTGTTTTTT | CSTPGIPGELFF
TRBJ1-4 | - | TRBV15 | once | TGTGCCACCAGCAGAGTCTTACAGGATAATGAAAAACTGTTTTTT | CATSRVLQDNEKLFF
TRBJ2-5 | - | TRBV29-1 | few | TGCAGCGGTGGTGGGAACGCCTTTACTACCCAGTACTTC | CSGGGNAFTTQYF
TRBJ2-3 | - | TRBV6-5 | - | TGTGCCAGCAGTTACTCGATTAGGGGGACAGATACGCAGTATTTT | CASSYSIRGTDTQYF
TRBJ1-1 | - | TRBV29-1 | - | TGCAGCGTTGGGGGACGGACCATCACTGAAGCTTTCTTT | CSVGGRTITEAFF
TRBJ2-5 | - | TRBV18 | - | TGTGCCAGCTCACCGGTGGAGGAGACCCAGTACTTC | CASSPVEETQYF
TRBJ2-5 | - | TRBV7-7 | - | TGTGCCAGCAGCCAAGATCTTAGCGGACAGACCCAGTACTTC | CASSQDLSGQTQYF
TRBJ1-1 | - | TRBV29-1 | - | TGCAGCGTCGAAGGTCAGGAGAGGACTGAAGCTTTCTTT | CSVEGQERTEAFF
TRBJ1-1 | TRBD1 | TRBV29-1 | - | TGCAGCGTCTACAGGGGGATCATGAACACTGAAGCTTTCTTT | CSVYRGIMNTEAFF
TRBJ2-7 | TRBD2 | TRBV7-6 | - | TGTGCCAGCAGCAGTGCGGGACTAGCTTCCGAGCAGTACTTC | CASSSAGLASEQYF
TRBJ1-1 | - | TRBV9 | - | TGTGCCAGCAGCGTAGAATGGCGTATGAACACTGAAGCTTTCTTT | CASSVEWRMNTEAFF
TRBJ1-1 | - | TRBV29-1 | - | TGCAGCGTGGGCGGTGGGAACACTGAAGCTTTCTTT | CSVGGGNTEAFF
TRBJ2-7 | - | TRBV29-1 | few | TGCAGCGGTACCCACGCTGAAGAGCAGTACTTC | CSGTHAEEQYF
TRBJ2-1 | TRBD2 | TRBV30 | few | TGTGCCTGGAGTCTTGGGCCAGATGGACTAGCGGGAGTAGAGCAGTTCTTC | CAWSLGPDGLAGVEQFF
TRBJ2-3 | TRBD2 | TRBV29-1 | few | TGCAGCGTGTTACCGGGACTAGCGGGCACAGATACGCAGTATTTT | CSVLPGLAGTDTQYF
TRBJ2-4 | TRBD2 | TRBV13 | - | TGTGCCAGCAGCGATGGACTAGCGGGGGCGGAGAAAAACATTCAGTACTTC | CASSDGLAGAEKNIQYF
TRBJ2-5 | TRBD1 | TRBV10-3 | - | TGTGCCATCAGAGGGGGACAGGGCCAAGAGACCCAGTACTTC | CAIRGGQGQETQYF
TRBJ2-2 | - | TRBV14 | - | TGTGCCAGCAGCCAGGGACAAGTGTTGGCCGGGGAGCTGTTTTTT | CASSQGQVLAGELFF
TRBJ2-7 | TRBD2 | TRBV2 | - | TGTGCCAGCAGGCAGGGAGGGTCTGCAAGCTCCTACGAGCAGTACTTC | CASRQGGSASSYEQYF
TRBJ2-3 | TRBD2 | TRBV29-1 | few | TGCTGTAGCCTAGCGGGCACAGATACGCAGTATTTT | CCSLAGTDTQYF
TRBJ1-1 | TRBD1 | TRBV29-1 | - | TGCAGCGTCAGGACAGGCGGAAACACTGAAGCTTTCTTT | CSVRTGGNTEAFF
TRBJ2-6 | - | TRBV7-9 | few | TGTGCCAGCTCCAGGGGGGAAGAGATTTCTGGGGCCAACGTCCTGACTTTC | CASSRGEEISGANVLTF